One and the same sample provided the 6 T cell receptor beta chains below, sequenced in a study of regulatory T cells in long-lasting Graves disease. As to time point: persistent/refractory GD, antithyroid drugs over 5 years with positive TRAb. With RNA extracted from PBMCs as input, the TCR library was made. Sequencing libraries for TCR beta were prepared with iRepertoire HTBI primers and Arm-PCR of CDR3 regions. One entry per CDR3 protein results from TCRdb running MiXCR on the multiplex PCR reads. The data show approximately 470,000 distinct CDR3 sequences, with less than 25% seen just once and roughly 8% held by the top ten. This material consisted of peripheral blood mononuclear cells (PBMCs), taken when the disease was refractory, from a patient treated with antithyroid drugs. All receptors come from a female donor with Graves disease.

The chain is built from TRBV28 and TRBJ1-1, with a weak D call TRBD1 (6 bases). The CDR3 covers 14 residues. Between the trimmed V and J ends, which lost 5 bases and 0 bases, there was a span of 10 bases. From germline, CDR1 is MDHEN and CDR2 SYDVKM. CDR3 loop: CASSPNRVNTEAFF. The CDR3 nucleotides are TGTGCCAGCAGTCCGAACAGGGTGAACACTGAAGCTTTCTTT.

This clonotype occurred a few times. V gene TRBV20-1 combines with J gene TRBJ2-7, with 9 nucleotides matching TRBD2. The CDR3 contains 14 residues. Losses at the gene ends were 5 bases for V and 4 bases for J; bases not matched to a gene: 9. Germline CDR1 reads DFQATT; CDR2 reads SNEGSKA (reference sequence). The CDR3 sequence: CSAVGDSGSYEQYF. CDR3 DNA: TGCAGTGCTGTCGGGGATAGCGGGAGTTACGAGCAGTACTTC.

This clonotype was observed many times. The rearrangement uses TRBV6-1 and TRBJ1-6; possibly TRBD1 for D (5 bases). Per the germline V gene, CDR1 is MNHNS and CDR2 is SASEGT. CDR3 size: 12 residues. V lost 8 bases to trimming and J lost 15 bases, with 17 bases between them. The CDR3 reads CASAGDGVVLHF. For the CDR3, the DNA is TGTGCCAGCGCCGGGGACGGAGTGGTCCTCCACTTT.

This chain uses TRBV19 with TRBJ2-2; 14 nucleotides match TRBD2. The germline V gene has CDR1 LNHDA and CDR2 SQIVND (reference sequence). This CDR3 comprises 18 residues. The junction had 5 bases not matched to a gene; V was cut back by 5 bases and J by 0 bases. In DNA, the CDR3 is TGTGCCAGTAGTTCAGGGACTAGCGGGAGCGCGAACACCGGGGAGCTGTTTTTT. The encoded protein is CASSSGTSGSANTGELFF.

V and J are TRBV20-1 and TRBJ2-5; possibly TRBD2 for D (6 bases). The V end was cut by 2 bases, the J end by 4 bases, with 11 bases between. In germline, CDR1 is DFQATT, CDR2 SNEGSKA (reference sequence). The CDR3 spans 13 residues. CDR3 region: CSARKLARETQYF. CDR3 DNA sequence: TGCAGTGCTAGAAAACTAGCTAGAGAGACCCAGTACTTC.

Turning to this clonotype: Just one base apart from a much larger clone, this may be a read error. This sequence joins TRBV2 and TRBJ1-5, with D possibly being TRBD1 (5 bases). The CDR3 has 15 amino acids. Germline assignment: CDR1 SNHLY and CDR2 FYNNEI. The chain's CDR3 is CASTDSSYSNRPQHF. The DNA for the CDR3 is TGTGCCAGCACTGACAGTAGCTATAGCAATCGGCCCCAGCATTTT.